A single sample is the source of the 29 T cell receptor beta chains below, sequenced in a study of T cell changes during pregnancy in multiple sclerosis. The table came from immunoSEQ multiplex PCR; TCRdb's copy has only in-frame clones and leaves some out. Of some 40,000 clones in the sample, 85% to 95% were seen once. The specimen comprised CD8+ T cells from peripheral blood mononuclear cells, sampled in the third trimester of pregnancy. These receptors all come from a female donor with multiple sclerosis, enrolled in a pregnancy study.

This chain connects TRBV5-1 to TRBJ1-1; TRBD1 aligns across 8 bases. This CDR3 has 14 amino acids. V lost 4 bases and J lost 4; bases outside the gene matches: 6. The V gene's germline CDR1 is SGHRS and CDR2 YFSETQ. Here the CDR3 DNA reads TGCGCCAGCAGCCAAGGACAGGGAAGCACTGAAGCTTTCTTT. This encodes CASSQGQGSTEAFF.

This clone was counted a single time. This chain connects TRBV4-1 to TRBJ2-3; 7 nucleotides agree with TRBD2. The germline V gene has CDR1 MGHRA and CDR2 YSYEKL. V lost 4 bases to trimming and J lost 0 bases; unmatched junction nucleotides: 10. CDR3 length: 17 residues. CDR3: CASSPVVGSGSTDTQYF. In nucleotides, the CDR3 is TGCGCCAGCAGCCCAGTGGTTGGTAGCGGGAGCACAGATACGCAGTATTTT.

V gene TRBV10-3 combines with J gene TRBJ2-3, with D unresolved. V lost 0 bases and J lost 4, with 14 bases in between. The germline V gene has CDR1 ENHRY and CDR2 SYGVKD. CDR3 size: 16 residues. CDR3 nucleotide sequence: TGTGCCATCAGTGAGTCGATCGGCGGATCCGCAGATACGCAGTATTTT. Translating it yields CAISESIGGSADTQYF.

This sequence joins TRBV5-1 and TRBJ1-1, with D perhaps TRBD1 (6 bases). The germline gives CDR1 SGHRS, CDR2 YFSETQ. With 4 bases removed from V and 5 bases from J, the gap between germline ends came to 9 bases. This CDR3 region has 12 residues. This CDR3 reads CASSTGWTEAFF. The CDR3 nucleotides read TGCGCCAGCAGCACAGGGTGGACTGAAGCTTTCTTT. Combining the CDR3 with reference TRBV5-1 and TRBJ1-1 gives the whole variable domain KAGVTQTPRYLIKTRGQQVTLSCSPISGHRSVSWYQQTPGQGLQFLFEYFSETQRNKGNFPGRFSGRQFSNSRSEMNVSTLELGDSALYLCASSTGWTEAFFGQGTRLTVV.

This sequence joins TRBV27 and TRBJ1-5, with D perhaps TRBD1 (5 bases). This CDR3 has 11 amino acids. Deletions cut 8 bases from V and 11 bases from J, with 13 bases between. Germline CDR1 MNHEY, CDR2 SMNVEV (reference sequence). CDR3 protein: CASGASGAQHF. The CDR3 nucleotides are TGTGCCAGCGGGGCCTCTGGGGCCCAGCATTTT.

The chain is built from TRBV10-3 and TRBJ2-3, with 9 bases lining up with TRBD1. Germline CDR1 reads ENHRY; CDR2 reads SYGVKD. The CDR3 has 14 residues. The V gene end was trimmed by 4 bases and the J gene end by 2 bases; junction bases not matched to a gene: 1. In DNA, the CDR3 is TGTGCCATCAGTGGGGACAGGGACACAGATACGCAGTATTTT. Translation gives CAISGDRDTDTQYF.

V is TRBV7-8 and J is TRBJ1-6, with 7 bases matching TRBD1. V lost 3 bases and J lost 7; bases outside the gene matches: 0. The CDR3 contains 13 residues. Germline CDR1 is SGHVS and CDR2 is FQNEAQ. The CDR3 sequence is CASSLDRNSPLHF. The CDR3 DNA reads TGTGCCAGCAGCTTGGACAGGAATTCACCCCTCCACTTT.

The table lists this clone with a count of one. The J gene is TRBJ2-2, the V gene TRBV5-1; D is unresolved. This CDR3 contains 15 residues. The ends were cut back, 5 bases at V and 5 bases at J, with 16 bases in the middle. CDR1 is SGHRS and CDR2 is YFSETQ in the germline V gene. DNA of the CDR3: TGCGCCAGCAGACCCCCCGTACAGAGTACCGGGGAGCTGTTTTTT. It specifies CASRPPVQSTGELFF.

This clone came up once. V usage is TRBV4-2 and J usage is TRBJ2-7; 11 bases are a match to TRBD1. CDR3 size: 17 residues. Germline loops: CDR1 LGHNA, CDR2 YNFKEQ. Unmatched junction bases numbered 8, after V lost 0 bases and J lost 4 bases. Here the CDR3 reads CASSQDVIGQGAYEQYF. CDR3 coding DNA: TGTGCCAGCAGCCAAGATGTTATTGGACAGGGGGCGTACGAGCAGTACTTC.

The V call is TRBV7-8, the J call TRBJ1-3; D is possibly TRBD1 (6 bases). Germline V gene sequence: CDR1 SGHVS, CDR2 FQNEAQ. This CDR3 region has 19 residues. V was trimmed by 3 bases and J by 2 bases, leaving 23 bases between them. CDR3 in amino acids: CASSLSLIGGGLPGNTIYF. The CDR3 DNA is TGTGCCAGCAGCTTGTCCCTAATCGGTGGGGGCCTACCTGGAAACACCATATATTTT.

This chain connects TRBV18 to TRBJ1-6, with D perhaps matching TRBD1 (6 bases). Germline assignment: CDR1 KGHSH and CDR2 LQKENI. The CDR3 loop spans 18 amino acids. V was trimmed by 4 bases and J by 0 bases, leaving 16 bases between them. CDR3: CASSLEQGGSSYNSPLHF. The CDR3 nucleotides read TGTGCCAGCTCACTAGAACAGGGTGGAAGCTCCTATAATTCACCCCTCCACTTT.

This chain links TRBV13 with TRBJ2-2; the match to TRBD1 covers 11 bases. Per germline, CDR1 PRHDT and CDR2 FYEKMQ (reference sequence). Germline trimming cut 5 bases from V and 7 bases from J; bases unmatched to any gene: 9. This CDR3 is 16 amino acids long. The CDR3 is CASSTGGQGAVGELFF. The DNA for the CDR3 is TGTGCCAGCAGCACAGGAGGACAGGGGGCGGTCGGGGAGCTGTTTTTT.

This chain joins TRBV6-5 and TRBJ2-7, with 7 bases aligning to TRBD1. The CDR3 spans 14 residues. Germline CDR1 reads MNHEY; CDR2 reads SVGAGI. Losses at the gene ends were 5 bases for V and 2 bases for J; bases not matched to a gene: 6. CDR3 DNA sequence: TGTGCCAGCAGTCCCCTCGGGACAGCCTACGAGCAGTACTTC. It specifies CASSPLGTAYEQYF.

This chain uses TRBV11-2 with TRBJ2-7; perhaps TRBD1 as D (5 bases). This CDR3 is 13 amino acids long. The V gene lost 1 base and the J gene lost 3 bases, with 7 bases spanning the gap. Germline loops: CDR1 SGHAT, CDR2 FQNNGV. This chain's CDR3 is CASSLARGYEQYF. For the CDR3, the DNA is TGTGCCAGCAGCTTAGCTAGGGGCTACGAGCAGTACTTC.

The chain joins TRBV13 to TRBJ2-3; TRBD1 might be the D (6 bases). Per germline, CDR1 PRHDT and CDR2 FYEKMQ (reference sequence). Between the trimmed V and J ends, which lost 0 bases and 2 bases, there was a span of 12 bases. CDR3 length: 16 residues. In DNA, the CDR3 is TGTGCCAGCAGCTTAGGCGCCAGGGGCTACACAGATACGCAGTATTTT. This translates into CASSLGARGYTDTQYF.

A few counts support this clone. This chain links TRBV27 with TRBJ1-1, with 9 positions matching TRBD1. Germline V gives CDR1 MNHEY, CDR2 SMNVEV (reference sequence). Trimming cost V 4 bases and J 4 bases; bases outside gene matches: 4. There are 14 residues in the CDR3. This chain's CDR3 is CASSSYRGPTEAFF. The DNA for the CDR3 is TGTGCCAGCAGTTCTTACAGGGGGCCCACTGAAGCTTTCTTT.

This chain's CDR3 is CASSFGERGSTDTQYF. In DNA form, the CDR3 reads TGTGCCAGCAGTTTTGGGGAGAGGGGGAGCACAGATACGCAGTATTTT. The J gene is TRBJ2-3, the V gene TRBV28, with D maybe TRBD1 (6 bases). Germline lookup yields CDR1 MDHEN and CDR2 SYDVKM. The CDR3 contains 16 residues. The germline V and J ends were trimmed by 3 bases and 0 bases, with 13 bases remaining between them.

The chain joins TRBV19 to TRBJ1-2; perhaps TRBD1 as D (5 bases). From germline, CDR1 is LNHDA and CDR2 SQIVND (reference sequence). The CDR3 is made up of 15 amino acids. The V end was cut by 5 bases, the J end by 3 bases, with 16 bases between. The DNA of the CDR3 is TGTGCCAGTAGTGTCTTGCCGACAGTAGACTATGGCTACACCTTC. This sequence encodes CASSVLPTVDYGYTF. Full variable domain (missing parts from reference TRBV19 and TRBJ1-2): DGGITQSPKYLFRKEGQNVTLSCEQNLNHDAMYWYRQDPGQGLRLIYYSQIVNDFQKGDIAEGYSVSREKKESFPLTVTSAQKNPTAFYLCASSVLPTVDYGYTFGSGTRLTVV.

The rearrangement uses TRBV9 and TRBJ1-2, with D possibly being TRBD1 (5 bases). The V and J ends lost 2 bases and 7 bases respectively, with 9 bases between them. The CDR3 contains 12 residues. Germline loops: CDR1 SGDLS, CDR2 YYNGEE. The CDR3 DNA reads TGTGCCAGCAGCGTGGGGGGTGGTGGCTACACCTTC. Its translation is CASSVGGGGYTF.

The V gene is TRBV10-3, the J gene TRBJ1-2, with D tentatively TRBD1 (6 bases). Deletions cut 9 bases from V and 0 bases from J, with 17 bases between. The CDR3 covers 15 residues. Germline-derived CDR1 and CDR2 are ENHRY and SYGVKD. The CDR3 spells CAIRGGGTSNYGYTF. For the CDR3, the DNA is TGTGCCATAAGGGGGGGTGGAACGTCTAACTATGGCTACACCTTC.

The J gene is TRBJ1-6, the V gene TRBV13, with TRBD1 matching 8 bases. CDR1 PRHDT and CDR2 FYEKMQ come from the germline V gene (reference sequence). V lost 3 bases, J lost 10 bases, and 8 bases stayed unmatched. The CDR3 spans 15 residues. Here the CDR3 reads CASSFQGAPKSPLHF. In nucleotides, the CDR3 is TGTGCCAGCAGCTTCCAGGGGGCCCCCAAATCACCCCTCCACTTT.

This chain joins TRBV29-1 and TRBJ1-2; maybe TRBD1 (6 bases). V was pared by 5 bases and J by 8 bases, with 15 bases between. Germline V gene data show CDR1 as SQVTM and CDR2 as ANQGSEA. The CDR3 spans 12 residues. CDR3 nucleotide sequence: TGCAGCGTTCCACAAGGGGGATGGGGCTACACCTTC. Encoded protein: CSVPQGGWGYTF.

This chain connects TRBV9 to TRBJ2-1; possibly TRBD1 for D (7 bases). V lost 3 bases to trimming and J lost 12 bases, with 16 bases between them. CDR3 size: 13 residues. Germline V gene sequence: CDR1 SGDLS, CDR2 YYNGEE. The CDR3 nucleotides are TGTGCCAGCAGCGAGGGGGGTGGGGACAGGCAGTTCTTC. Its translation is CASSEGGGDRQFF.

CDR3 nucleotides: TGTGCCAGCAGTGAAGTTGGCCCAGCGTTAGATACGCAGTATTTT. It specifies CASSEVGPALDTQYF. The V gene is TRBV6-1, the J gene TRBJ2-3; D remains unclear. The V and J ends lost 1 base and 5 bases respectively, with 13 bases between them. Germline loops: CDR1 MNHNS, CDR2 SASEGT. The CDR3 is made up of 15 amino acids.

This rearrangement joins TRBV6-1 to TRBJ1-2, with TRBD1 as a possible D gene (6 bases). V was trimmed by 7 bases and J by 4 bases, leaving 16 bases between them. The CDR3 totals 14 residues. Germline V gene data show CDR1 as MNHNS and CDR2 as SASEGT. In nucleotides, the CDR3 is TGTGCCAGCACGGATACCGGGACATCCTATGGCTACACCTTC. Translated, it gives CASTDTGTSYGYTF.

The rearrangement joins TRBV7-3 to TRBJ2-1; 9 positions agree with TRBD2. CDR1 and CDR2 (germline): SGHTA, FQGTGA. The length of the CDR3 is 15 residues. Trimming took 5 bases from V and 8 from J; bases not matched to a gene: 10. The CDR3 bases are TGTGCCAGCAGCCTGGGCGGGGGGGCGGATGATGAGCAGTTCTTC. This gives the protein CASSLGGGADDEQFF.

This clone was seen just once. The chain carries TRBV7-9 and TRBJ2-7; perhaps TRBD1 as D (6 bases). This CDR3 has 14 residues. Germline-derived CDR1 and CDR2 are SEHNR and FQNEAQ (reference sequence). Trimming took 1 base from V and 2 from J, leaving 9 bases between them. The CDR3 sequence is CASSLEGGTYEQYF. CDR3 DNA sequence: TGTGCCAGCAGCTTAGAAGGGGGAACCTACGAGCAGTACTTC.

The chain links TRBV19 to TRBJ2-7, with a tentative D call TRBD1 (6 bases). Per the germline V gene, CDR1 is LNHDA and CDR2 is SQIVND (reference sequence). The CDR3 has 15 amino acids. Trimming took off 3 bases at V and 3 bases at J, with 15 bases between the two ends. The CDR3 region is CASSMSGHQFYEQYF. In DNA form, the CDR3 reads TGTGCCAGTAGTATGTCGGGACATCAGTTCTACGAGCAGTACTTC.

The chain has TRBV6-4 and TRBJ1-1; D gene uncertain. The germline CDR1 and CDR2 sequences are MRHNA and SNTAGT. V dropped 4 bases and J dropped 4 bases, with 10 bases sitting between them. The CDR3 is 13 residues long. The CDR3 DNA follows: TGTGCCAGCAGTGTGGGCAGATCCACTGAAGCTTTCTTT. Amino acids: CASSVGRSTEAFF.